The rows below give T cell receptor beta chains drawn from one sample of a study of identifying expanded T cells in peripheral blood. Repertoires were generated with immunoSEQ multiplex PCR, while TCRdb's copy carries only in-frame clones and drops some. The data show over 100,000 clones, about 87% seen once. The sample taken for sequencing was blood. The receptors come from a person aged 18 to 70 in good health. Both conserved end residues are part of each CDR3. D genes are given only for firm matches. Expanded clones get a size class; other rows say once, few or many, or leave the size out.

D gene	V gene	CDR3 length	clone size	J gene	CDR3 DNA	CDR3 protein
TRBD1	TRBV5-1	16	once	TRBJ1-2	TGCGCCAGCAGCCTTCGGACAGGGGGCTCTCTTTATGGCTACACCTTC	CASSLRTGGSLYGYTF
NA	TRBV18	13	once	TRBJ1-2	TGTGCCAGCTCACCAGGACAGCCCTATGGCTACACCTTC	CASSPGQPYGYTF
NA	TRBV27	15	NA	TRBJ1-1	TGTGCCAGCAGTTTATTGGGGGGTATGAACACTGAAGCTTTCTTT	CASSLLGGMNTEAFF
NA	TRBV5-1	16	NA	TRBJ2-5	TGCGCCAGCAGCTCGGGTATGCGCGGTCCGGGGGAGACCCAGTACTTC	CASSSGMRGPGETQYF
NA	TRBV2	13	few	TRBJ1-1	TGTGCCAGCAGTGGTCTCCCGAACACTGAAGCTTTCTTT	CASSGLPNTEAFF
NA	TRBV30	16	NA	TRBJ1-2	TGTGCCTGGAGTGTACTTCTCGGAGGGTTGGACTATGGCTACACCTTC	CAWSVLLGGLDYGYTF
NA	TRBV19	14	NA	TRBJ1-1	TGTGCCAGTAGTATCTCGGGGGGCTTAACTGAAGCTTTCTTT	CASSISGGLTEAFF
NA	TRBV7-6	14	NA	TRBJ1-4	TGTGCCAGCAGCCCTGACAGGAGAGGAGAAAAACTGTTTTTT	CASSPDRRGEKLFF
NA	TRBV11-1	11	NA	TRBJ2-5	TGTGCCAGCAGCCTAGGCGAGACCCAGTACTTC	CASSLGETQYF
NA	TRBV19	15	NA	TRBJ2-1	TGTGCCAGTAGTATAGGAGGAGGGAACTACAATGAGCAGTTCTTC	CASSIGGGNYNEQFF
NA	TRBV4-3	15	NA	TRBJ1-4	TGCGCCAGCAGCCAAGATCGGGTAGGAGATGAAAAACTGTTTTTT	CASSQDRVGDEKLFF
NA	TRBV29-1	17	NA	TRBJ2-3	TGCAGCGTTGGTAGGGGGCGGGAGGATTACAAACCAGATACGCAGTATTTT	CSVGRGREDYKPDTQYF
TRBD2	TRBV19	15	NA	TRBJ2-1	TGTGCCAGTAGTCTCGGCGGGAGGGCCAGGAATGAGCAGTTCTTC	CASSLGGRARNEQFF
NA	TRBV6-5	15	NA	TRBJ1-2	TGTGCCAGCAGTTACGCCGACAGCCCTTACTATGGCTACACCTTC	CASSYADSPYYGYTF
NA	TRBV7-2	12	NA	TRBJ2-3	TGTGCCAGCACCCTTCTGGCAGATACGCAGTATTTT	CASTLLADTQYF
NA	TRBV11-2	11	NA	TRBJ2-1	TGTGCCAGCAGCTTAGATGGGTCGGAGTTCTTC	CASSLDGSEFF
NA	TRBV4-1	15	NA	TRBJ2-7	TGCGCCAGCAGCACCGGCCCGGGCGGCCCCTACGAGCAGTACTTC	CASSTGPGGPYEQYF
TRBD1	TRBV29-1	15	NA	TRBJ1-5	TGCAGCGTGGAGACAGGGTCGGGAGGCAATCAGCCCCAGCATTTT	CSVETGSGGNQPQHF
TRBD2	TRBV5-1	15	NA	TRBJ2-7	TGCGCCAGCAGCTTGGGTAGCGGGAACTCCTACGAGCAGTACTTC	CASSLGSGNSYEQYF
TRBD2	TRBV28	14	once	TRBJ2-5	TGTGCCAGCACCACAGCGGGAGCGGAAGAGACCCAGTACTTC	CASTTAGAEETQYF
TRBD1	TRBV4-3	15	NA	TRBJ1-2	TGCGCCAGCAGCCAAAAGGGACAGGGGGTCGTTGGCTACACCTTC	CASSQKGQGVVGYTF
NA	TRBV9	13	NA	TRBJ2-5	TGTGCCAGCAGCGTATCAGGGAGAGAGACCCAGTACTTC	CASSVSGRETQYF
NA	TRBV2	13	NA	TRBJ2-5	TGTGCCAGCACCCGCAGGGAAAGAGAGACCCAGTACTTC	CASTRRERETQYF
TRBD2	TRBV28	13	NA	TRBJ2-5	TGTGCCAGCAGTTCTAGCGGGACTGAGACCCAGTACTTC	CASSSSGTETQYF
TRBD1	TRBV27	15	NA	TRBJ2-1	TGTGCCAGCATCCCTCACGGGACAGGGTACAATGAGCAGTTCTTC	CASIPHGTGYNEQFF
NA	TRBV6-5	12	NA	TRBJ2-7	TGTGCCAGCAGTCGCGATAGGACCTCGCCGTACTTC	CASSRDRTSPYF
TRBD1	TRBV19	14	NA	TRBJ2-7	TGTGCCAGTAGGGGACAGGGATCACGGTACGAGCAGTACTTC	CASRGQGSRYEQYF
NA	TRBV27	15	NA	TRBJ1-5	TGTGCCAGCAGTTTTGAAGGATATAGCAATCAGCCCCAGCATTTT	CASSFEGYSNQPQHF
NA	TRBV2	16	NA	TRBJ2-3	TGTGCCAGCAGCTTTACCACGCTAAAAAACACAGATACGCAGTATTTT	CASSFTTLKNTDTQYF
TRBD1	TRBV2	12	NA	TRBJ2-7	TGTGCCAGCCGGGACAGACCCTACGAGCAGTACTTC	CASRDRPYEQYF
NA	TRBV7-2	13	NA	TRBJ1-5	TGTGCCAGCAGGGATTATGGCAATCAGCCCCAGCATTTT	CASRDYGNQPQHF
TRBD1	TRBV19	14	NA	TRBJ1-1	TGTGCCAGTAGTCCGGACAGGATTGACACTGAAGCTTTCTTT	CASSPDRIDTEAFF
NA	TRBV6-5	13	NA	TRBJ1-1	TGTGCCAGCAGACCAGGAATGAGGACTGAAGCTTTCTTT	CASRPGMRTEAFF
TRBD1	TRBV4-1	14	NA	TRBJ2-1	TGCGCCAGCAGCCGTCTCAGACAGGGCGATGAGCAGTTCTTC	CASSRLRQGDEQFF
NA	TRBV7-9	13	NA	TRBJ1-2	TGTGCCAGCAGCTTGTTCAGGACCTATGGCTACACCTTC	CASSLFRTYGYTF
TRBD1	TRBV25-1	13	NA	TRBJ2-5	TGTGCCGCGAGGGACAGCCCTGCCGAGACCCAGTACTTC	CAARDSPAETQYF
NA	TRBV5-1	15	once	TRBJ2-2	TGCGCCAGCACCACTGTGGGGGCGAACACCGGGGAGCTGTTTTTT	CASTTVGANTGELFF
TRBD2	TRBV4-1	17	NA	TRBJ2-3	TGCGCCAGCAGCCAACAAGGGGCGGGAGGGCCCTCCGATACGCAGTATTTT	CASSQQGAGGPSDTQYF
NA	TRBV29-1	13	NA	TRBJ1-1	TGCAGCGTTGAAGACATAGGGGTTTCTGAAGCTTTCTTT	CSVEDIGVSEAFF
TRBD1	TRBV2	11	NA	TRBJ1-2	TGTGCCAGCCGACAGGGAGTGGGCTACACCTTC	CASRQGVGYTF
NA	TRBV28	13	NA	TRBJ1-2	TGTGCCAGCAGGCCGCCCAACAGGGATGGCTACACCTTC	CASRPPNRDGYTF
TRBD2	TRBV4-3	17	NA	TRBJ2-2	TGCGCCAGCAGCCAAGGGACTAGCGGGGGACCCACCGGGGAGCTGTTTTTT	CASSQGTSGGPTGELFF
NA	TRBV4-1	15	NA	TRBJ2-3	TGCGCCAGCAGCCAAGCCCTGCTTCAAGCGGATACGCAGTATTTT	CASSQALLQADTQYF
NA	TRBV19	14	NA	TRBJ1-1	TGTGCCAGTAGTAGCAGGGCTCGGAACACTGAAGCTTTCTTT	CASSSRARNTEAFF
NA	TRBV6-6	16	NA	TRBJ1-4	TGTGCCAGCAGTTCCCCGCGGCAGGCCCCTAATGAAAAACTGTTTTTT	CASSSPRQAPNEKLFF
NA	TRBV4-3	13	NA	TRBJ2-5	TGCGCCAGCAGCCTGGGACAATATGAGACCCAGTACTTC	CASSLGQYETQYF
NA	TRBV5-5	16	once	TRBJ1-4	TGTGCCAGCAGCTTAATAGTCTCCACAACTAATGAAAAACTGTTTTTT	CASSLIVSTTNEKLFF
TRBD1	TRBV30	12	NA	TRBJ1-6	TGTGCCTGGAGTAGGGGGCGATCACCCCTCCACTTT	CAWSRGRSPLHF
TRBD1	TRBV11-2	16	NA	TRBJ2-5	TGTGCCAGCAGCACAGGAGACAGGGTCTTCCAAGAGACCCAGTACTTC	CASSTGDRVFQETQYF
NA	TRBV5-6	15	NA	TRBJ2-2	TGTGCCAGCAGCTTGGACCTGGCGAGAACCGGGGAGCTGTTTTTT	CASSLDLARTGELFF
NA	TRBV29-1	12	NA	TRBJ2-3	TGCAGCGAATACACTAGCACAGATACGCAGTATTTT	CSEYTSTDTQYF
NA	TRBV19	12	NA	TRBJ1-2	TGTGCCAGTAGTGCCCAGTCCTATGGCTACACCTTC	CASSAQSYGYTF
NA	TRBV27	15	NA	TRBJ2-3	TGTGCCAGCAGTTTTCGGGGTAGTGGCACAGATACGCAGTATTTT	CASSFRGSGTDTQYF